These T cell receptor beta chains were read from a single sample in a study of identical twins. TCRdb analysed the 5' RACE reads with MiXCR anew, one entry per CDR3 protein. The sample has under 900,000 distinct CDR3 sequences, around an eighth seen once. The same sample was also studied in work on yellow fever vaccine responses in identical twins.

The sample comprised PBMCs. These receptor sequences come from a woman aged 18-30 years in good health. The CDR3 runs from the conserved cysteine through the conserved F or W. A D gene is named only where the DNA matches it firmly. Rows may omit the clone size; those that give it use once, few, many or a size class.

clone_size	v_call	j_call	d_call	cdr3_aa	cdr3_nt
few	TRBV3-1	TRBJ1-1	TRBD1	CASSQRPRQGPGSAFF	TGTGCCAGCAGCCAACGACCCCGACAGGGTCCGGGATCGGCTTTCTTT
many	TRBV5-1	TRBJ2-3	.	CASSPVSGALWVQYF	TGCGCCAGCAGCCCCGTGTCCGGGGCCCTTTGGGTGCAGTATTTT
many	TRBV18	TRBJ2-1	.	CASSPTGDEQFF	TGTGCCAGCAGCCCGACGGGGGATGAGCAGTTCTTC
few	TRBV20-1	TRBJ2-2	TRBD2	CCARDLAGGDTGELFF	TGCTGTGCTAGAGATTTGGCGGGGGGAGACACCGGGGAGCTGTTTTTT
few	TRBV7-2	TRBJ2-1	TRBD1	CASRPPGQAYNEQFF	TGTGCCAGCAGACCTCCGGGACAGGCCTACAATGAGCAGTTCTTC
.	TRBV4-1	TRBJ1-5	TRBD1	CASSQAIGTGNQPQHF	TGCGCCAGCAGCCAAGCCATCGGGACAGGGAATCAGCCCCAGCATTTT
few	TRBV11-2	TRBJ2-1	.	CASSPGDGGQFF	TGTGCCAGCAGCCCGGGTGATGGGGGGCAGTTCTTC
.	TRBV7-9	TRBJ2-3	.	CASSPSGGGTQYF	TGTGCCAGCAGCCCCTCCGGGGGAGGAACGCAGTATTTT
few	TRBV20-1	TRBJ2-1	TRBD2	CSWGGREHNEQFF	TGCAGCTGGGGCGGGAGGGAACACAATGAGCAGTTCTTC
few	TRBV7-6	TRBJ2-3	TRBD2	CASSLAASGGADTQYF	TGTGCCAGCAGCTTAGCGGCTAGCGGGGGCGCAGATACGCAGTATTTT
.	TRBV5-5	TRBJ1-6	TRBD1	CASSLGEGANSPLHF	TGTGCCAGCAGCTTGGGGGAGGGGGCGAATTCACCCCTCCACTTT
.	TRBV4-1	TRBJ2-7	.	CASSQDRTSYEQYF	TGCGCCAGCAGCCAAGACAGGACAAGCTACGAGCAGTACTTC
.	TRBV6-5	TRBJ2-5	TRBD1	CASSYRQGVMYQETQYF	TGTGCCAGCAGTTATAGGCAGGGGGTGATGTACCAAGAGACCCAGTACTTC
.	TRBV7-8	TRBJ2-7	TRBD2	CASSISSGRGGEQYF	TGTGCCAGCAGCATATCTAGCGGGAGAGGGGGCGAGCAGTACTTC
.	TRBV7-2	TRBJ2-1	.	CASSLRASSYNEQFF	TGTGCCAGCAGCTTAAGGGCTAGCTCCTACAATGAGCAGTTCTTC
few	TRBV4-1	TRBJ2-3	.	CASSQDPPGVGTTDTQYF	TGCGCCAGCAGCCAAGACCCCCCCGGGGTGGGGACCACAGATACGCAGTATTTT
.	TRBV12-3/TRBV12-4	TRBJ1-1	.	CASSLDWGGGAFF	TGTGCCAGCAGTTTAGATTGGGGTGGAGGAGCTTTCTTT
few	TRBV7-3	TRBJ2-3	TRBD2	CASSYQGGYTDTQYF	TGTGCCAGCAGCTATCAGGGAGGGTACACAGATACGCAGTATTTT
.	TRBV24-1	TRBJ2-1	.	CATSDLHSSAGYNEQFF	TGTGCCACCAGTGATTTGCACTCCTCGGCCGGCTACAATGAGCAGTTCTTC
.	TRBV11-1	TRBJ2-1	TRBD2	CASSAGLAGGNNEQFF	TGTGCCAGCAGCGCCGGACTAGCGGGCGGAAACAATGAGCAGTTCTTC
.	TRBV5-5	TRBJ2-2	TRBD2	CASSPGTTGTGGLFF	TGTGCCAGCAGTCCCGGGACTACCGGGACCGGGGGGCTGTTTTTT
.	TRBV4-1	TRBJ1-5	TRBD1	CASSQMYGRGLDQPQHF	TGCGCCAGCAGCCAAATGTATGGCAGGGGGCTGGATCAGCCCCAGCATTTT
.	TRBV4-2	TRBJ2-1	TRBD2	CASSQESSGSSYNEQFF	TGTGCCAGCAGCCAAGAGTCTAGCGGTAGCTCCTACAATGAGCAGTTCTTC
.	TRBV25-1	TRBJ2-1	.	CASTNGNEQFF	TGTGCCAGCACCAACGGCAATGAGCAGTTCTTC
.	TRBV10-3	TRBJ2-2	TRBD1	CAIRQGPDTGELFF	TGTGCCATCAGACAGGGGCCGGACACCGGGGAGCTGTTTTTT
many	TRBV12-3/TRBV12-4	TRBJ2-1	TRBD2	CASSPDSGGDNEQFF	TGTGCCAGCAGTCCAGACAGCGGGGGAGACAATGAGCAGTTCTTC
few	TRBV27	TRBJ1-1	TRBD1	CASSYQGAEAFF	TGTGCCAGCAGTTACCAGGGGGCTGAAGCTTTCTTT
few	TRBV7-2	TRBJ2-7	TRBD2	CASSLSSGIPYEQYF	TGTGCCAGCAGCTTATCTAGCGGGATCCCCTACGAGCAGTACTTC
few	TRBV5-1	TRBJ1-4	TRBD1	CASSPTGGYEKLFF	TGCGCCAGCAGCCCGACAGGGGGCTATGAAAAACTGTTTTTT